The rows below give T cell receptor beta chains drawn from one sample of a study of OX40 agonist ivuxolimab in advanced cancers. The protocol was immunoSEQ multiplex PCR, while the TCRdb copy is restricted to in-frame clones and leaves out a portion. The sample holds about 83,000 clones, roughly nine tenths seen once. The sequences come from CD4+ or CD8+ T cells sorted from blood, collected in a trial of the OX40 agonist ivuxolimab. The source is an adult with an advanced solid tumor such as melanoma, head and neck, liver or kidney cancer. Both conserved end residues are part of each CDR3. Fields, in order: D gene, J gene, V gene, clone size, CDR3 DNA, CDR3 protein. The D gene is left open where the match is weak. The size entry is marked missing in some rows and otherwise reads once, few, many or a size class.

.	TRBJ2-1	TRBV25-1	.	TGTGCCAGCAGTGTAGGGGCCCACAATGAGCAGTTCTTC	CASSVGAHNEQFF
.	TRBJ1-5	TRBV6-1	.	TGTGCCAGTACGAGGGGGGAATATAGCAATCAGCCCCAGCATTTT	CASTRGEYSNQPQHF
.	TRBJ2-3	TRBV9	.	TGTGCCAGCAGCGTATATGGCAGAACCACAGATACGCAGTATTTT	CASSVYGRTTDTQYF
.	TRBJ1-2	TRBV29-1	.	TGCAGCGTTGATGGGCTCTATGGCTACACCTTC	CSVDGLYGYTF
.	TRBJ2-2	TRBV4-1	.	TGCGCCAGCAGCCAAGTCAATCTTCGGGGGAACACCGGGGAGCTGTTTTTT	CASSQVNLRGNTGELFF
.	TRBJ2-1	TRBV5-1	.	TGCGCCAGCAGCCCAGGGGTTCCGCTGGCATTCAATGAGCAGTTCTTC	CASSPGVPLAFNEQFF
.	TRBJ1-1	TRBV29-1	.	TGCAGCGTTGAGGCTGGGGGCGCGGACACTGAAGCTTTCTTT	CSVEAGGADTEAFF
.	TRBJ1-6	TRBV6-5	.	TGTGCCAGCAGTTTTCCAGGGTCACCCCTCCACTTT	CASSFPGSPLHF
.	TRBJ1-1	TRBV28	.	TGTGCCAGCAGTGACCCCGGGGAGAACACTGAAGCTTTCTTT	CASSDPGENTEAFF
.	TRBJ2-3	TRBV28	.	TGTGCCAGCAGTCTCTTTGACAGTTACACAGATACGCAGTATTTT	CASSLFDSYTDTQYF
.	TRBJ1-6	TRBV5-4	.	TGTGCCAGCAGCTCCAGAGCGTCCGTTTATAATTCACCCCTCCACTTT	CASSSRASVYNSPLHF
TRBD1	TRBJ1-5	TRBV2	.	TGTGCCATCCGGGACAGGGATCAGCCCCAGCATTTT	CAIRDRDQPQHF
TRBD2	TRBJ2-1	TRBV6-1	.	TGTGCCAGCAACACGGGACTAGGTGACAATGAGCAGTTCTTC	CASNTGLGDNEQFF
.	TRBJ1-5	TRBV28	.	TGTGCCAGCAGGGGTGGACTTAGCAATCAGCCCCAGCATTTT	CASRGGLSNQPQHF
.	TRBJ2-1	TRBV28	.	TGTGCCAGCAGTTTAACCCGGGACTACAATGAGCAGTTCTTC	CASSLTRDYNEQFF
.	TRBJ1-2	TRBV4-1	.	TGCGCCAGCAGCCAAGATACCAGGGACTATGGCTACACCTTC	CASSQDTRDYGYTF
TRBD1	TRBJ2-7	TRBV9	.	TGTGCCAGCAGCCCCTGGACAGGATCCTACGAGCAGTACTTC	CASSPWTGSYEQYF
.	TRBJ1-2	TRBV11-2	.	TGTGCCAGCAGCCTCGCTAGGGTCGGCGGCTACACCTTC	CASSLARVGGYTF
.	TRBJ1-1	TRBV28	.	TGTGCCAGCAGTTTATTAGGTACTGAAGCTTTCTTT	CASSLLGTEAFF
.	TRBJ2-3	TRBV13	few	TGTGCCAGCAGCTTCACAGATACGCAGTATTTT	CASSFTDTQYF
.	TRBJ2-1	TRBV6-5	once	TGTGCCAGCAGTTACGGGACGGGTCACAATGAGCAGTTCTTC	CASSYGTGHNEQFF
.	TRBJ1-5	TRBV27	.	TGTGCCAGCAGTTTTGGCCTTAGCAATCAGCCCCAGCATTTT	CASSFGLSNQPQHF
.	TRBJ2-7	TRBV28	few	TGTGCCTGCTCCGGGACGGTCTACGAGCAGTACTTC	CACSGTVYEQYF
.	TRBJ1-1	TRBV5-8	.	TGTGCCAGCAGCTTGGCGCAGGGGAGGAGAACTGAAGCTTTCTTT	CASSLAQGRRTEAFF
.	TRBJ2-3	TRBV6-6	.	TGTGCCAGCAGTTACCCGAGCCGCAGCGGAGATACGCAGTATTTT	CASSYPSRSGDTQYF
TRBD2	TRBJ2-1	TRBV7-8	.	TGTGCCAGCAGCTTGGCGGGAGCGAATGAGCAGTTCTTC	CASSLAGANEQFF
.	TRBJ2-3	TRBV21-1	.	TGTGCCAGCAGCAAAAAGGAACCTAGCACAGATACGCAGTATTTT	CASSKKEPSTDTQYF
TRBD1	TRBJ1-2	TRBV28	.	TGTGCCAGCACTCTCCGCTGGGACAGCGCTTATGGCTACACCTTC	CASTLRWDSAYGYTF
TRBD1	TRBJ1-1	TRBV28	.	TGTGCCAGCAGTTTATATTCGACAGGGGGTCTAATCGCTGAAGCTTTCTTT	CASSLYSTGGLIAEAFF
.	TRBJ2-3	TRBV9	once	TGTGCCAGCAGCGTAGCGGGGCTCACAGATACGCAGTATTTT	CASSVAGLTDTQYF
.	TRBJ2-3	TRBV7-9	.	TGTGCCAGCAGCTCACGGGTTTTTGGCACAGATACGCAGTATTTT	CASSSRVFGTDTQYF
TRBD2	TRBJ2-1	TRBV6-1	.	TGTGCCAGCCATCTAGCGGGAGAATCCTACAATGAGCAGTTCTTC	CASHLAGESYNEQFF
.	TRBJ1-3	TRBV11-3	.	TGTGCCAGCAGCTTAACCCCGGACGGAGTATATTTT	CASSLTPDGVYF
.	TRBJ2-7	TRBV6-1	.	TGTGCCAGCAGTGAAGAGTATGGGTCAGGGAGCGACTACGAGCAGTACTTC	CASSEEYGSGSDYEQYF
.	TRBJ1-3	TRBV6-9	.	TGTGCCAGCAGAGGCCAGGGAGTGTATCACACCATATATTTT	CASRGQGVYHTIYF
TRBD1	TRBJ2-5	TRBV28	.	TGTGCCACCGACCCCGAGGGGGCGGAAGGAGAGACCCAGTACTTC	CATDPEGAEGETQYF
.	TRBJ1-2	TRBV6-5	.	TGTGCCAGCAGTCCCGGCCAGTGGGGTGGCTACACCTTC	CASSPGQWGGYTF
.	TRBJ1-5	TRBV30	.	TGTGCCTGGAGTGTGGGGGGATTGGGTCAGCCCCAGCATTTT	CAWSVGGLGQPQHF
TRBD1	TRBJ1-5	TRBV4-1	.	TGCGCCAGCAGCGCCCGACAGGGGGCTCAGCCCCAGCATTTT	CASSARQGAQPQHF
TRBD2	TRBJ2-3	TRBV28	.	TGTGCCAGCACCCTAAGCGGGGGGCGCGCAGATACGCAGTATTTT	CASTLSGGRADTQYF
.	TRBJ1-4	TRBV30	.	TGTGCCTGGAATCCCCCCAATAATGAAAAACTGTTTTTT	CAWNPPNNEKLFF
.	TRBJ2-1	TRBV10-3	.	TGTGCCATAGGGGAGAACAATGAGCAGTTCTTC	CAIGENNEQFF
.	TRBJ2-3	TRBV10-2	.	TGCGCCAGCACCAGGGCGTGGACAGATACGCAGTATTTT	CASTRAWTDTQYF
.	TRBJ1-6	TRBV7-2	.	TGTGCCAGCAGCTCAGAGACCTCATATAATTCACCCCTCCACTTT	CASSSETSYNSPLHF
.	TRBJ1-1	TRBV6-6	.	TGTGCCAGCCATCCCGGGCTGAACACTGAAGCTTTCTTT	CASHPGLNTEAFF
TRBD1	TRBJ2-7	TRBV30	.	TGTGCCTGGTCGGACAGGAACCCCTACGAGCAGTACTTC	CAWSDRNPYEQYF
.	TRBJ1-5	TRBV21-1	.	TGTGCCAGCATTCGGATCCAGCCCCAGCATTTT	CASIRIQPQHF
.	TRBJ1-1	TRBV5-1	.	TGCGCCAGCAGCCTCTTTCGGGAATTAAACACTGAAGCTTTCTTT	CASSLFRELNTEAFF
TRBD2	TRBJ2-1	TRBV5-5	.	TGTGCCAGCAGCCCGCCGGGACCGGGGAGGGGCGATGAGCAGTTCTTC	CASSPPGPGRGDEQFF
.	TRBJ2-3	TRBV2	.	TGTGCCAGCAGTGAAGCGCTCCGAGCTTCTAGCACAGATACGCAGTATTTT	CASSEALRASSTDTQYF
TRBD1	TRBJ1-1	TRBV7-8	few	TGTGCCAGCAGCTTACCCAGACAGGGCAGGGACACTGAAGCTTTCTTT	CASSLPRQGRDTEAFF
.	TRBJ2-6	TRBV5-5	once	TGTGCCAGCAGCTCCGACTCTGGGGCCAACGTCCTGACTTTC	CASSSDSGANVLTF
TRBD1	TRBJ2-5	TRBV7-9	.	TGTGCCAGCAGCTCATACCGGACAGGGGGGAGCAAAGAGACCCAGTACTTC	CASSSYRTGGSKETQYF